Below are 11 T cell receptor beta chains sequenced from a single sample in a study of siplizumab effects on memory and regulatory T cells (dated by TCRdb to the late 2010s). Library preparation was by the immunoSEQ multiplex PCR assay. The table comes from immuneACCESS by way of TCRdb, which keeps in-frame sequences with V and J called. Part of the clones is missing from these tables; in studies checked, under half for an unresolved V gene and the rest for unknown reasons. The sample records 85,000 to 120,000 clones, roughly nine tenths of which are singletons. 0.85% to 1.2% of the sample rests with the top ten. The sample consisted of CD4+ T cells sorted from blood. The receptors stem from a human donor in good health.

The rearrangement joins TRBV6-5 to TRBJ2-1; perhaps TRBD2 as D (6 bases). Germline loops: CDR1 MNHEY, CDR2 SVGAGI. CDR3 size: 15 residues. Trimming stripped 6 bases from V and 2 bases from J, with 14 bases between. The CDR3 sequence is CASSPTGGAYNEQFF. Here the CDR3 DNA reads TGTGCCAGCAGCCCCACAGGAGGGGCCTACAATGAGCAGTTCTTC.

The chain has TRBV5-1 and TRBJ1-5; 8 bases agree with TRBD1. The CDR3 is 14 residues long. V lost 6 bases, J lost 2 bases, and 4 bases stayed unmatched. From germline, CDR1 is SGHRS and CDR2 YFSETQ. In DNA form, the CDR3 reads TGCGCCAGCACCGAGACAGGGGGCAATCAGCCCCAGCATTTT. Its translation is CASTETGGNQPQHF.

The rearrangement uses TRBV7-8 and TRBJ1-5; no clear D gene. This CDR3 is 13 amino acids long. Trimming removed 3 bases at V and 1 base at J, with 4 bases between. Germline CDR1 SGHVS, CDR2 FQNEAQ. The CDR3 reads CASSFGSNQPQHF. CDR3 in DNA: TGTGCCAGCAGCTTCGGGAGCAATCAGCCCCAGCATTTT.

The chain uses TRBV5-1 and TRBJ2-5; D is possibly TRBD2 (5 bases). V was pared by 5 bases and J by 1 base, with 9 bases between. CDR3 length: 13 amino acids. In germline, CDR1 is SGHRS, CDR2 YFSETQ. DNA for the CDR3: TGCGCCAGCAGTGGGGAGTCCCAAGAGACCCAGTACTTC. It specifies CASSGESQETQYF.

This rearrangement joins TRBV11-3 to TRBJ2-1; 10 bases align to TRBD2. V lost 3 bases and J lost 5; bases outside the gene matches: 4. The CDR3 contains 15 residues. Germline lookup yields CDR1 SGHNT and CDR2 YENEEA. CDR3 nucleotides: TGTGCCAGCAGCTTTTCTAGCGGGAGAAACAATGAGCAGTTCTTC. Residues: CASSFSSGRNNEQFF.

The chain links TRBV11-2 to TRBJ1-2; D is perhaps TRBD1 (5 bases). In germline, CDR1 is SGHAT, CDR2 FQNNGV. CDR3 length: 15 residues. Between the trimmed V and J ends, which lost 2 bases and 2 bases, there was a span of 12 bases. The chain's CDR3 is CASSLTQGENYGYTF. In nucleotides, the CDR3 is TGTGCCAGCAGCTTAACGCAGGGAGAGAACTATGGCTACACCTTC.

The gene calls are TRBV15 and TRBJ1-2; D possibly corresponds to TRBD1 (5 bases). This CDR3 has 13 residues. With 3 bases removed from V and 4 bases from J, the gap between germline ends came to 9 bases. From germline, CDR1 is LNHNV and CDR2 YYDKDF (reference sequence). The CDR3 nucleotides read TGTGCCACCAGCAGGGGAGGGGTCTATGGCTACACCTTC. Its protein product is CATSRGGVYGYTF.

A few counts support this clone. The gene calls are TRBV10-1 and TRBJ1-1, with D unclear. Germline lookup yields CDR1 WNHNN and CDR2 SYGVQD (reference sequence). The length of the CDR3 is 13 residues. V was cut by 5 bases and J by 2 bases, with 9 bases left in between. The CDR3 reads CASSLGSNTEAFF. DNA for the CDR3: TGCGCCAGCAGTTTGGGGAGTAACACTGAAGCTTTCTTT.

CDR3 DNA sequence: TGTGCCAGATCGGACGCCGCCTACAATGAGCAGTTCTTC. Translated: CARSDAAYNEQFF. The chain recombines TRBV2 with TRBJ2-1; D remains unclear. The V and J ends lost 9 bases and 2 bases respectively, with 11 bases between them. The length of the CDR3 is 13 residues. CDR1 SNHLY and CDR2 FYNNEI come from the germline V gene.

The CDR3 region has the DNA TGTGCCAGCAGAGAACGTGGCGGGAGGGCGACGGAGGGAAGCATCTACGAGCAGTACTTC. The encoded protein is CASRERGGRATEGSIYEQYF. This sequence joins TRBV6-1 and TRBJ2-7; 9 bases align to TRBD2. The ends lost 6 bases at V and 3 bases at J; junction bases unmatched: 24. Germline V lookup: CDR1 MNHNS, CDR2 SASEGT. There are 20 residues in the CDR3.

As for this clone: The sample contains more than one DNA sequence encoding this CDR3. V and J are TRBV7-6 and TRBJ2-3, with D possibly being TRBD1 (6 bases). Trimming left V 2 bases short and J 2 bases short, with 14 bases between. The germline V gene has CDR1 SGHVS and CDR2 FNYEAQ. The CDR3 has 16 residues. The DNA for the CDR3 is TGTGCCAGCAGCTTAATGGGCACAGGGACCACAGATACGCAGTATTTT. Protein product: CASSLMGTGTTDTQYF.